This TCR beta chain was captured in a study of blood T cell repertoires in COVID-19. Study background: Both acute and convalescent COVID-19 samples were obtained from the United States, Italy and Spain.

In the authors' workflow: For nucleated cells, counts were estimated from reference gene primer amplification. The table came from immunoSEQ multiplex PCR; TCRdb's copy has only in-frame clones and leaves some out. V and J calls and clone size are copied from that table; D and trimming were computed from the DNA. The table records 200,000 to 250,000 clones, 80% to 90% of them present only once. Trimming removed 5 bases from V and 5 bases from J; junction bases left unmatched: 18. The CDR3 sequence is 17 residues long. Germline V gene lookup returns CDR1 SGHVS and CDR2 FNYEAQ. The sample was peripheral blood. The TCR sequence derives from a man aged 50 to 60 who had recovered from COVID-19. This chain links TRBV7-6 with TRBJ2-7; 7 nucleotides align to TRBD2. CDR3 sequence: CASSPGVREWPANEQYF. For the CDR3, the DNA is TGTGCCAGCAGCCCCGGGGTGCGGGAGTGGCCGGCTAACGAGCAGTACTTC.